The sequence of this TCR beta chain was determined in a study of T cell repertoires in cytomegalovirus infection. Across the whole study: CMV infection together with matching HLA type was indicated by public TCR beta signatures.

A single record per CDR3 protein comes from TCRdb applying MiXCR to the reads. The sample has roughly 920,000 distinct CDR3 sequences, approximately 30% seen once; the top ten hold around an eighth. Germline lookup yields CDR1 SEHNR and CDR2 FQNEAQ (reference sequence). CDR3 length equals 14 residues. V was clipped by 8 bases and J by 6 bases; unmatched bases: 9. This clonotype was seen many times. Its antigen is not identified. Study-wide results and limits: It was HLA-C-restricted CMV-specific TCR beta clonotypes that dominated the response ex vivo. Summed public TCR beta family frequency identified CMV carriers bearing the relevant HLA.

The clonotype was recovered from a human donor in good health (CMV status not recorded). Some clones in this sample may be carry-over from other donors' samples. The specimen comprised cultured CD8+ T cells from PBMCs, sampled from culture after CMV antigen stimulation. This chain uses TRBV7-9 with TRBJ2-1; TRBD2 matches 8 bases. CDR3 loop: CASSSGGVSNEQFF. In DNA form, the CDR3 reads TGTGCCAGCTCCTCCGGGGGGGTTAGCAATGAGCAGTTCTTC.